The 19 T cell receptor beta chains given below trace back to one sample, sequenced in a study of OX40 agonist ivuxolimab in advanced cancers. The method was immunoSEQ multiplex PCR; TCRdb's version includes in-frame clones alone and lacks a portion of them. This sample has roughly 66,000 clones, with roughly 87% found just once. The sample here was CD4+ or CD8+ T cells sorted from blood, taken in a trial of the OX40 agonist ivuxolimab. All receptors derive from an adult with an advanced solid tumor such as melanoma, head and neck, liver or kidney cancer.

This CDR3 reads CASSRGQGTDTQYF. The CDR3 DNA reads as TGTGCCAGTAGTAGGGGACAGGGCACAGATACGCAGTATTTT. The V and J genes are TRBV19 and TRBJ2-3, with TRBD1 identical over 8 bases. The junction had 1 base not matched to a gene; V was cut back by 4 bases and J by 1 base. CDR3 length: 14 amino acids. Germline lookup yields CDR1 LNHDA and CDR2 SQIVND (reference sequence).

The chain links TRBV27 to TRBJ2-3, with D perhaps assigned TRBD1 or TRBD2 (5 bases each). Trimming stripped 3 bases from V and 0 bases from J, with 19 bases between. Germline V gene data show CDR1 as MNHEY and CDR2 as SMNVEV (reference sequence). The CDR3 consists of 18 residues. The CDR3 sequence is CASSFLRTGRTSTDTQYF. CDR3 in DNA: TGTGCCAGCAGTTTCCTCCGTACGGGACGGACAAGCACAGATACGCAGTATTTT.

This clone was counted between two and nine times. V and J are TRBV18 and TRBJ1-5, with 10 nucleotides matching TRBD1. V shed 3 bases and J 4 bases; nucleotides not matched to a gene: 0. CDR1 and CDR2 from the germline V gene are KGHSH and LQKENI. This CDR3 comprises 14 residues. CDR3 DNA: TGTGCCAGCTCACCGGGACAGGGGAATCAGCCCCAGCATTTT. It encodes CASSPGQGNQPQHF.

The chain couples TRBV11-2 to TRBJ2-5; 10 bases map to TRBD1. Germline loops: CDR1 SGHAT, CDR2 FQNNGV. J lost 7 bases, V lost 2 bases, and 13 bases had no gene match. This CDR3 is built from 17 residues. CDR3 nucleotide sequence: TGTGCCAGCAGCTTATTCGGCGGGACAGGGGCCGGCGGGACCCAGTACTTC. It encodes CASSLFGGTGAGGTQYF.

This clone was detected only a few times. The chain carries TRBV6-1 and TRBJ1-4; no reliable D call. V gave up 1 base and J gave up 3 bases, with 9 bases separating them. This CDR3 region has 15 residues. Per the germline V gene, CDR1 is MNHNS and CDR2 is SASEGT. CDR3: CASSEGPGPNEKLFF. CDR3 coding DNA: TGTGCCAGCAGTGAAGGGCCCGGGCCTAATGAAAAACTGTTTTTT.

This clone was detected only a few times. In DNA, the CDR3 is TGTGCCAGTAGTTTCAGGGCCTTCCGCGAGCAGTACTTC. It is translated as CASSFRAFREQYF. The V gene is TRBV19, the J gene TRBJ2-7; tentatively, D is TRBD1 (5 bases). Deletions cut 5 bases from V and 6 bases from J, with 14 bases between. The CDR3 totals 13 residues. CDR1 and CDR2 from the germline V gene are LNHDA and SQIVND (reference sequence).

This clone has just one count. The rearrangement links TRBV14 to TRBJ2-7, with D maybe TRBD2 (5 bases). The CDR3 has 16 amino acids. Trimming stripped 1 base from V and 3 bases from J, with 16 bases between. Germline V gives CDR1 SGHDN, CDR2 FVKESK. The CDR3 region has the DNA TGTGCCAGCAGCCAAGGGGCTTCCGGGGTCGACTACGAGCAGTACTTC. Residues: CASSQGASGVDYEQYF.

The gene calls are TRBV19 and TRBJ1-2; D is possibly TRBD1 (5 bases). V gave up 7 bases and J gave up 4 bases, with 13 bases separating them. This CDR3 is 13 amino acids long. Germline loops: CDR1 LNHDA, CDR2 SQIVND (reference sequence). CDR3 protein: CASIPDSSYGYTF. The CDR3 region has the DNA TGTGCCAGTATTCCCGACAGTTCCTATGGCTACACCTTC.

The V call is TRBV6-5, the J call TRBJ2-7; 9 positions agree with TRBD2. The CDR3 runs to 15 residues. The V segment lost 0 bases and the J segment 5 bases; nucleotides outside the gene matches: 5. From germline, CDR1 is MNHEY and CDR2 SVGAGI. CDR3 in DNA: TGTGCCAGCAGTTACTCGGGGACTAGCTTCAACGAGCAGTACTTC. Protein: CASSYSGTSFNEQYF.

The CDR3 loop reads CASRRTSGPQETQYF. CDR3 nucleotide sequence: TGTGCCAGCAGGAGGACTAGCGGGCCCCAAGAGACCCAGTACTTC. The chain is built from TRBV27 and TRBJ2-5, with 11 bases identical to TRBD2. CDR1 MNHEY and CDR2 SMNVEV come from the germline V gene (reference sequence). Unmatched junction bases numbered 4, after V lost 6 bases and J lost 1 base. The length of the CDR3 is 15 residues.

The chain uses TRBV7-6 and TRBJ2-2; possible D gene TRBD2, 6 bases. V dropped 5 bases and J dropped 4 bases, with 17 bases sitting between them. The CDR3 is made up of 16 amino acids. Per germline, CDR1 SGHVS and CDR2 FNYEAQ. The CDR3: CASSLLARLSTGELFF. CDR3 sequence (DNA): TGTGCCAGCAGCCTCCTAGCGAGATTAAGCACCGGGGAGCTGTTTTTT.

This chain links TRBV25-1 with TRBJ2-7; D remains unclear. Trimming removed 10 bases at V and 1 base at J, with 26 bases between. This CDR3 region has 17 residues. Germline V lookup: CDR1 MGHDK, CDR2 SYGVNS. The CDR3: CATTFLGNNAVSYEQYF. The CDR3 region has the DNA TGTGCCACCACTTTTCTGGGGAACAACGCTGTATCCTACGAGCAGTACTTC.

The chain links TRBV7-2 to TRBJ2-7; TRBD1 matches 8 bases. In germline, CDR1 is SGHTA, CDR2 FQGNSA. This CDR3 is 15 amino acids long. Unmatched junction bases numbered 3, after V lost 0 bases and J lost 2 bases. The DNA for the CDR3 is TGTGCCAGCAGCTTAGCCGGGACAGGTCCCTACGAGCAGTACTTC. Translated, it gives CASSLAGTGPYEQYF.

CDR3 residues: CASREGEGNIQYF. In DNA form, the CDR3 reads TGTGCCTCACGGGAGGGAGAGGGAAACATTCAGTACTTC. V gene TRBV10-3 combines with J gene TRBJ2-4; TRBD2 matches at 8 bases. V shed 11 bases, J shed 6 bases, and the junction held 9 bases outside the gene matches. The CDR3 length is 13 residues. Germline values: CDR1 ENHRY, CDR2 SYGVKD.

The chain employs TRBV28 and TRBJ2-5; TRBD1 matches 9 bases. Looked up from germline, CDR1 is MDHEN and CDR2 is SYDVKM. The CDR3 totals 16 residues. V shed 2 bases, J shed 5 bases, and the junction held 9 bases outside the gene matches. The CDR3 DNA reads as TGTGCCAGCAGTTTAGCTCGGACAGGGGTATGGGAGACCCAGTACTTC. Translating it yields CASSLARTGVWETQYF.

The V call is TRBV6-4, the J call TRBJ2-1, with no clear D. Trimming stripped 7 bases from V and 6 bases from J, with 16 bases between. Looked up from germline, CDR1 is MRHNA and CDR2 is SNTAGT. This CDR3 spans 14 amino acids. The CDR3 DNA reads as TGTGCCAGCAAGGCGGAAACGAGCTCCAATGAGCAGTTCTTC. Amino acids: CASKAETSSNEQFF.

Details on this clone: One end of the junction fails to match germline, which may point to a read error. This sequence joins TRBV5-6 and TRBJ2-5, with TRBD1 matching over 8 bases. Per the germline V gene, CDR1 is SGHDT and CDR2 is YYEEEE. The CDR3 has 15 residues. The CDR3 sequence is CASSLGWTGQETQYF. The CDR3 nucleotides read TGTGCCAGCAGTTTGGGGTGGACAGGGCAAGAGACCCAGTACTTC. Full variable domain (rest looked up from reference TRBV5-6 and TRBJ2-5): DAGVTQSPTHLIKTRGQQVTLRCSPKSGHDTVSWYQQALGQGPQFIFQYYEEEERQRGNFPDRFSGHQFPNYSSELNVNALLLGDSALYLCASSLGWTGQETQYFGPGTRLLVL.

The chain has TRBV11-2 and TRBJ1-2; no firm D call. The germline V gene encodes CDR1 SGHAT and CDR2 FQNNGV. This CDR3 is 15 amino acids long. V lost 1 base to trimming and J lost 6 bases, with 15 bases between them. The CDR3: CASSLGAVPGNGYTF. The CDR3 DNA sequence: TGTGCCAGCAGCTTAGGAGCAGTACCCGGCAATGGCTACACCTTC.

This clone was seen only a few times. This chain links TRBV14 with TRBJ1-2; D remains ambiguous. This CDR3 region has 15 residues. Germline-derived CDR1 and CDR2 are SGHDN and FVKESK. The germline V and J ends were trimmed by 0 bases and 4 bases, with 12 bases remaining between them. The CDR3 protein is CASSQDRQAIYGYTF. The CDR3 DNA reads TGTGCCAGCAGCCAAGATCGGCAGGCGATCTATGGCTACACCTTC.